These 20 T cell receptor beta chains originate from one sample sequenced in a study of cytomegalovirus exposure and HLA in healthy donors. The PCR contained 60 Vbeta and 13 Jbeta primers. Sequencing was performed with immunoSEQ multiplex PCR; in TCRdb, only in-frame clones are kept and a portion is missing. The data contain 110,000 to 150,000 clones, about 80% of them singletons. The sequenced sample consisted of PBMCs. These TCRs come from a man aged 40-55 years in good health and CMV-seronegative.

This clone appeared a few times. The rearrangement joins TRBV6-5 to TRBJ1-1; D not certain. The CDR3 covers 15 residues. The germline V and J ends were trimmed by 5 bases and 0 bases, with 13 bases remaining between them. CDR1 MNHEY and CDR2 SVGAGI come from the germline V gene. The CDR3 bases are TGTGCCAGCAGTAGCGCCTTGGCCTTGAACACTGAAGCTTTCTTT. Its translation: CASSSALALNTEAFF.

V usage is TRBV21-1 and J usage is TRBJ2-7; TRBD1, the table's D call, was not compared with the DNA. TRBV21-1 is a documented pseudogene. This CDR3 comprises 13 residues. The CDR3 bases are TGTGCCAGCAGGGGACAGGGGGCCTACGAGCAGTACTTC. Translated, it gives CASRGQGAYEQYF.

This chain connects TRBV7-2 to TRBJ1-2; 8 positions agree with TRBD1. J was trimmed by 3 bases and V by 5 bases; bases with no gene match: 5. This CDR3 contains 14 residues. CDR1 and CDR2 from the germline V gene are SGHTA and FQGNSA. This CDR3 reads CASSQDRADYGYTF. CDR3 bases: TGTGCCAGCAGCCAGGACAGGGCGGACTATGGCTACACCTTC.

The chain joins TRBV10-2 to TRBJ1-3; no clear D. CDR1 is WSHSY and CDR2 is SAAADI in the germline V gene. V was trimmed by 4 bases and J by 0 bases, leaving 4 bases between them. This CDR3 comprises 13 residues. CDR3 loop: CASSVSSGNTIYF. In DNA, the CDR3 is TGCGCCAGCAGTGTGAGCTCTGGAAACACCATATATTTT.

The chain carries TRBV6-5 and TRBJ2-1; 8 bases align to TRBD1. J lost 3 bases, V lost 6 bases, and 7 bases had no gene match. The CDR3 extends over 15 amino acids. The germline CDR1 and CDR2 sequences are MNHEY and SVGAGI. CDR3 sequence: CASSKDRDHYNEQFF. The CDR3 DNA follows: TGTGCCAGCAGCAAGGACAGGGATCACTACAATGAGCAGTTCTTC.

CDR3 sequence: CASSITGTLREKLFF. CDR3 bases: TGTGCCAGCAGCATTACCGGGACACTCCGTGAAAAACTGTTTTTT. The rearrangement joins TRBV11-2 to TRBJ1-4; maybe TRBD1 (6 bases). V lost 5 bases and J 7 bases, leaving 17 bases between the germline ends. This CDR3 has 15 residues. CDR1 is SGHAT, CDR2 FQNNGV, per germline.

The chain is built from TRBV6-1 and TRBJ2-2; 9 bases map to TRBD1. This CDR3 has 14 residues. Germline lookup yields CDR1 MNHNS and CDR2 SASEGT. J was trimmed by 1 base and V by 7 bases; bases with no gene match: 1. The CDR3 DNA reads TGTGCCAGCACGGACAGGGGGAACACCGGGGAGCTGTTTTTT. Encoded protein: CASTDRGNTGELFF.

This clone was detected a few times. The CDR3 nucleotides are TGCGCCAGCAGCTTGGGAGGGTCGGGTACGGTTGGCTACACCTTC. Protein product: CASSLGGSGTVGYTF. This chain joins TRBV5-1 and TRBJ1-2, with unresolved D. Germline V gives CDR1 SGHRS, CDR2 YFSETQ. V was trimmed by 0 bases and J by 7 bases, leaving 16 bases between them. This CDR3 spans 15 amino acids.

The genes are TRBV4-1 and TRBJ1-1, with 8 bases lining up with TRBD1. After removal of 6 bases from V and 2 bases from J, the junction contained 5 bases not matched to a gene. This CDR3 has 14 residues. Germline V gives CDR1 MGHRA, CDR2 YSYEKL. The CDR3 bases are TGCGCCAGCAGACCCACAGGGGGAAACACTGAAGCTTTCTTT. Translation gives CASRPTGGNTEAFF.

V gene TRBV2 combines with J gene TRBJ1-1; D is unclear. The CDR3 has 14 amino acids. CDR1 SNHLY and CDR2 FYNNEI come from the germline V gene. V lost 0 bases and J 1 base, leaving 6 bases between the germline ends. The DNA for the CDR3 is TGTGCCAGCAGTGAAGCGTGGCAGAACACTGAAGCTTTCTTT. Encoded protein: CASSEAWQNTEAFF.

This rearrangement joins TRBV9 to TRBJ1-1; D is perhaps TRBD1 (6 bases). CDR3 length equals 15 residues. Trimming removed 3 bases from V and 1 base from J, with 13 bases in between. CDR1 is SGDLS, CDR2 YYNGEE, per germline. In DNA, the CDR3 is TGTGCCAGCAGCGCCCTTGACAGGTCGAACACTGAAGCTTTCTTT. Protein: CASSALDRSNTEAFF.

The CDR3 sequence: CASSLLTGGVYNSPLHF. CDR3 DNA sequence: TGTGCCAGCAGTTTACTGACAGGGGGCGTGTATAATTCACCCCTCCACTTT. This chain uses TRBV28 with TRBJ1-6, with TRBD1 matching 10 bases. V shed 2 bases, J shed 4 bases, and the junction held 5 bases outside the gene matches. The germline CDR1 and CDR2 sequences are MDHEN and SYDVKM. The length of the CDR3 is 17 residues.

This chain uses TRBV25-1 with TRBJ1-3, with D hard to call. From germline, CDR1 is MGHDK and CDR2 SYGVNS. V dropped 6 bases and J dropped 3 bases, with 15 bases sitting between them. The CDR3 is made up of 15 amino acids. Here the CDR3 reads CASSEGKIFGNTIYF. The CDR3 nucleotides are TGTGCCAGCAGCGAGGGTAAGATATTTGGAAACACCATATATTTT.

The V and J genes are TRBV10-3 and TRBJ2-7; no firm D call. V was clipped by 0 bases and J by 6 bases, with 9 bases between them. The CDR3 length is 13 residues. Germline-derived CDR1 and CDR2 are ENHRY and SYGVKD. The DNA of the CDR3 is TGTGCCATCAGTGAGTCGGCAAACAGCGAGCAGTACTTC. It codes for CAISESANSEQYF.

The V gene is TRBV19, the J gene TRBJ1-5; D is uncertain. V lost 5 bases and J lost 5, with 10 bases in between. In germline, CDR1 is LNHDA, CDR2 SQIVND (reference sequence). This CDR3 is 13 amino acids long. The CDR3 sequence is CASSPPNDQPQHF. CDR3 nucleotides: TGTGCCAGTAGTCCTCCTAATGATCAGCCCCAGCATTTT.

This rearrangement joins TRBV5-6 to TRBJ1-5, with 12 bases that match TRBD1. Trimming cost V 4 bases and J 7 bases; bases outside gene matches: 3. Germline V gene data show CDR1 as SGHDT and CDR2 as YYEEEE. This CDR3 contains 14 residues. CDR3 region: CASSGGQGAQPQHF. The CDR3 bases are TGTGCCAGCAGCGGGGGACAGGGGGCCCAGCCCCAGCATTTT.

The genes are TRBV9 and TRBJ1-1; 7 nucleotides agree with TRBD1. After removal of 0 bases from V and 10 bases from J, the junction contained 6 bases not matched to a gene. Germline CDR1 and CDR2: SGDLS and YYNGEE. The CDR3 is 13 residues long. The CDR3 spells CASSVAGDRAAFF. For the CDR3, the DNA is TGTGCCAGCAGCGTAGCTGGAGACAGGGCAGCTTTCTTT. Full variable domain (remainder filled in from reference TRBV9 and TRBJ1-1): DSGVTQTPKHLITATGQRVTLRCSPRSGDLSVYWYQQSLDQGLQFLIQYYNGEERAKGNILERFSAQQFPDLHSELNLSSLELGDSALYFCASSVAGDRAAFFGQGTRLTVV.

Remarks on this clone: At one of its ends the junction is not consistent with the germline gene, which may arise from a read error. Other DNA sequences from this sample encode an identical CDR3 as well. The CDR3 here is CASSLLNYNSPLHF. The CDR3, as DNA: TGCGCCAGCAGCTTGCTAAATTATAATTCCCCCCTCCACTTT. V and J are TRBV5-1 and TRBJ1-6; D gene uncertain. This CDR3 comprises 14 residues. Germline V gives CDR1 SGHRS, CDR2 YFSETQ.

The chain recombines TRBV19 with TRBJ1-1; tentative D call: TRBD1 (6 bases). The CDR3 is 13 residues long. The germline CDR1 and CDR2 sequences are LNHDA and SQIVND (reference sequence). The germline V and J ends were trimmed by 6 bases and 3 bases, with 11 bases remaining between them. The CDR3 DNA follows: TGTGCCAGTAGCCGGGGGGCGGACACTGAAGCTTTCTTT. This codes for CASSRGADTEAFF. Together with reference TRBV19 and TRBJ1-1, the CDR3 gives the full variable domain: DGGITQSPKYLFRKEGQNVTLSCEQNLNHDAMYWYRQDPGQGLRLIYYSQIVNDFQKGDIAEGYSVSREKKESFPLTVTSAQKNPTAFYLCASSRGADTEAFFGQGTRLTVV.

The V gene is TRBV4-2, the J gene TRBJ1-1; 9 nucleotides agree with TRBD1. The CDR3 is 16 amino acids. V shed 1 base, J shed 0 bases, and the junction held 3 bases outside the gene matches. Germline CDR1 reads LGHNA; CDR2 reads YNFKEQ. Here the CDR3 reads CASSQARTGVNTEAFF. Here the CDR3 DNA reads TGTGCCAGCAGCCAAGCCCGGACAGGGGTGAACACTGAAGCTTTCTTT.